What follows is one T cell receptor (beta chain) and its context. The method was immunoSEQ multiplex PCR; TCRdb's version includes in-frame clones alone and lacks a portion of them. This table has 490,000 or so clones, around 89% appearing once. These data come from a study of blood T cell repertoires in COVID-19. Participant age was roughly 18 to 100 years, and participants resided in roughly 25 US areas. Two negative PCRs, clearance, or symptom resolution were required of recovered Cohort 3 donors. Trimming pared 5 bases from V and 2 bases from J, leaving 9 bases between. CDR1 is MGHDK and CDR2 is SYGVNS in the germline V gene. The CDR3 consists of 13 residues.

This receptor was identified in a woman between 40 and 55 years old who had recovered from COVID-19. The rearrangement links TRBV25-1 to TRBJ2-5, with a tentative D call TRBD1 (5 bases). The sequenced sample was PBMCs or T cells enriched from blood (not recorded which). This CDR3 is CASSRGSQETQYF. The CDR3 region has the DNA TGTGCCAGCAGTAGGGGCAGTCAAGAGACCCAGTACTTC.